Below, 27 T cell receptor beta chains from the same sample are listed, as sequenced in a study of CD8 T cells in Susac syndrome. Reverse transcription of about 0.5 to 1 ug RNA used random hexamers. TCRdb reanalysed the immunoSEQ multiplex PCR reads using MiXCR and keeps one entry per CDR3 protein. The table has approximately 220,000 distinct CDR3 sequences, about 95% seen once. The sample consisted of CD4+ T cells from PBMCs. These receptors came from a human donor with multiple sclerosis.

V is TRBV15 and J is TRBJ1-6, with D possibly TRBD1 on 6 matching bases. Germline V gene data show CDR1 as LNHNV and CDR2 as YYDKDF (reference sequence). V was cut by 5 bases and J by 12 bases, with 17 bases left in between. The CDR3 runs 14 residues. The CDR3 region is CATSPAGAGGPLHF. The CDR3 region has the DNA TGTGCCACCAGCCCAGCGGGGGCTGGGGGACCCCTCCACTTT.

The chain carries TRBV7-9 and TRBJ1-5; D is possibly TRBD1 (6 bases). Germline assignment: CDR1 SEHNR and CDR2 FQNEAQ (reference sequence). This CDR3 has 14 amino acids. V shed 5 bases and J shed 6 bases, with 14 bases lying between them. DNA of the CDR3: TGTGCCAGCAGCCTTGAGGGGGGAAGTCAGCCCCAGCATTTT. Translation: CASSLEGGSQPQHF.

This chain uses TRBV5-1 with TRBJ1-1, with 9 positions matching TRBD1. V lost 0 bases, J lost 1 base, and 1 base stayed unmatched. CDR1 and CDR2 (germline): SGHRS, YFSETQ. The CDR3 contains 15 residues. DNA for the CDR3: TGCGCCAGCAGCTTGGGGGGACAGGGGAACACTGAAGCTTTCTTT. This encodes CASSLGGQGNTEAFF.

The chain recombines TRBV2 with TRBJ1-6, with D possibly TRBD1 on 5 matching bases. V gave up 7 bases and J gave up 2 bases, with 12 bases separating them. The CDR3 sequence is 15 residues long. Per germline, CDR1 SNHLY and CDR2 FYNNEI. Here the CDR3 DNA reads TGTGCCAGCACCAAGGGACTAGCCTATAATTCACCCCTCCACTTT. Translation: CASTKGLAYNSPLHF.

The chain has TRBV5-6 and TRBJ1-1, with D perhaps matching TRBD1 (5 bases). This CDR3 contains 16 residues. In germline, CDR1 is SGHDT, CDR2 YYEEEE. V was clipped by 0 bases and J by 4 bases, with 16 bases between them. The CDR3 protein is CASSLEGRLISTEAFF. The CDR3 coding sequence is TGTGCCAGCAGCTTGGAGGGACGGCTGATAAGCACTGAAGCTTTCTTT.

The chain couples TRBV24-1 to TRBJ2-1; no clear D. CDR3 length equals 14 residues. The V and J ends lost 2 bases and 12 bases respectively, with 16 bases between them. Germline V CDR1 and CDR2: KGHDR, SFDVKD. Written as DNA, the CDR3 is TGTGCCACCAGTGATTCTACCGGACCCACGGGGCAGTTCTTC. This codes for CATSDSTGPTGQFF.

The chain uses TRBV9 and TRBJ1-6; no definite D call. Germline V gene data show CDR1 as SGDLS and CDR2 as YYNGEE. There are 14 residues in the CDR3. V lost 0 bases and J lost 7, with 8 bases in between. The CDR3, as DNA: TGTGCCAGCAGCGTAGCTTATGGGAATTCACCCCTCCACTTT. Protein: CASSVAYGNSPLHF.

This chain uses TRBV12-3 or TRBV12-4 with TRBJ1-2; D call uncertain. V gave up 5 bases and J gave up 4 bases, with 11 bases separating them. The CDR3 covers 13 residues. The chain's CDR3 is CASSLPMIYGYTF. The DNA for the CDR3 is TGTGCCAGCAGTCTTCCTATGATCTATGGCTACACCTTC.

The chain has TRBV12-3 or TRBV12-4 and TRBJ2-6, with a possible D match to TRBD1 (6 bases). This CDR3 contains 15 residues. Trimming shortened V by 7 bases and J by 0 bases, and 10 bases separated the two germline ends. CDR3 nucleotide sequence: TGTGCCAGCACTATACAGGGCTCTGGGGCCAACGTCCTGACTTTC. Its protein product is CASTIQGSGANVLTF.

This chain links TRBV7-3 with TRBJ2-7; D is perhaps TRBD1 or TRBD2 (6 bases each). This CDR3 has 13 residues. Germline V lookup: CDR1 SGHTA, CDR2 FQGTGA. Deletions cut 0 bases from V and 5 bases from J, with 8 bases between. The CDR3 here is CASSLTGGHEQYF. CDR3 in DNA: TGTGCCAGCAGCTTAACGGGGGGCCACGAGCAGTACTTC.

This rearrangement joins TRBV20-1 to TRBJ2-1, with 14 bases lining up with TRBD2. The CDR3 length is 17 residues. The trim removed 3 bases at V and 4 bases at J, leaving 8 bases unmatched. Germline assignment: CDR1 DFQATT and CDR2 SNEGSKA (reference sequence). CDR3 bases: TGCAGTGCTAGGGGCGGGACTAGCGGGGGCCGTTACAATGAGCAGTTCTTC. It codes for CSARGGTSGGRYNEQFF.

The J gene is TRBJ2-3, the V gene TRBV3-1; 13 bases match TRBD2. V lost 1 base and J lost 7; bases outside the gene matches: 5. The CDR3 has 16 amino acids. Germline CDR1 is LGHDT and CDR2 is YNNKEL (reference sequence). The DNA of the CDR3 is TGTGCCAGCAGCCAAGGACTAGCGGGGGGAACTAATACGCAGTATTTT. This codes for CASSQGLAGGTNTQYF.

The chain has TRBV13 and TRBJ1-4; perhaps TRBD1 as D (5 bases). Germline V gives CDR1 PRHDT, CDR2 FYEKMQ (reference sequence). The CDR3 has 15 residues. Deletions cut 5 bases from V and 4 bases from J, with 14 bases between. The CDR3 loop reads CASSPRDQSNEKLFF. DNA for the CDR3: TGTGCCAGCAGCCCGAGGGACCAAAGTAATGAAAAACTGTTTTTT.

The CDR3 region is CASSLVAASGGTQETQYF. The CDR3 bases are TGTGCCAGCAGCTTAGTTGCAGCCAGCGGGGGGACCCAAGAGACCCAGTACTTC. This chain connects TRBV7-6 to TRBJ2-5; 9 bases fit TRBD2. The germline V gene encodes CDR1 SGHVS and CDR2 FNYEAQ. Trimming took 1 base from V and 1 from J; bases not matched to a gene: 10. The CDR3 runs 18 residues.

The CDR3 loop reads CSARDPTTRGETQYF. As DNA, the CDR3 is TGCAGTGCTAGAGATCCGACTACTAGGGGGGAGACCCAGTACTTC. The chain is built from TRBV20-1 and TRBJ2-5; possible D gene TRBD1, 6 bases. V was trimmed by 0 bases and J by 5 bases, leaving 16 bases between them. The CDR3 runs to 15 residues. Germline lookup yields CDR1 DFQATT and CDR2 SNEGSKA (reference sequence).

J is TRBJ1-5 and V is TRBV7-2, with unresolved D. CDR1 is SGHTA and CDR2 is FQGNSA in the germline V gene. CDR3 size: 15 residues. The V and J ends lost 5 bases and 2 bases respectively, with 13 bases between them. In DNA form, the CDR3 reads TGTGCCAGCAGCCCTATAACGGGCGGCAATCAGCCCCAGCATTTT. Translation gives CASSPITGGNQPQHF.

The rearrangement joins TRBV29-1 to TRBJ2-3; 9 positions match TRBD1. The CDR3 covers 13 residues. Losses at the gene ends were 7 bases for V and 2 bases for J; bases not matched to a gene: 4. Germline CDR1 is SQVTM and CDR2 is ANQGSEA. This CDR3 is CSAGTGYTDTQYF. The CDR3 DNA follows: TGCAGCGCCGGGACAGGGTACACAGATACGCAGTATTTT.

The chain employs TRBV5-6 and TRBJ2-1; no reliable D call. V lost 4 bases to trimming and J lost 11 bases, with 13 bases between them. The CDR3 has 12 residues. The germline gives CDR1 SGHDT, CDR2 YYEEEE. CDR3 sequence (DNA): TGTGCCAGCAGCATTGGACCAACCCAGCAGTTCTTC. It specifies CASSIGPTQQFF.

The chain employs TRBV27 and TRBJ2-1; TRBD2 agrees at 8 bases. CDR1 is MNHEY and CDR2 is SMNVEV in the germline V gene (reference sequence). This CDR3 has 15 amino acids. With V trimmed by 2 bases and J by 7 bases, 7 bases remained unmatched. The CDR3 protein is CASSLLAGGPNEQFF. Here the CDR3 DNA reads TGTGCCAGCAGTTTACTGGCGGGGGGCCCAAATGAGCAGTTCTTC.

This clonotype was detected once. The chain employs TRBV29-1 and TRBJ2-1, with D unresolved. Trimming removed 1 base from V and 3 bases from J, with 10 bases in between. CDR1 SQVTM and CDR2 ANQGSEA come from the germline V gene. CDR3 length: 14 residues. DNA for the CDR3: TGCAGCGTTGAAGCCCGGCGAGTCTACAATGAGCAGTTCTTC. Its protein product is CSVEARRVYNEQFF.

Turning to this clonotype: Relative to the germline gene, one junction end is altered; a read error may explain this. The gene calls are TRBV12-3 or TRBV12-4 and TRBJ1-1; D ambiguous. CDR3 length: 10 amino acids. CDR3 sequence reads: CASSFSRHDF. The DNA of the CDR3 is TGTGCCAGCAGTTTCTCCCGACACGATTTT.

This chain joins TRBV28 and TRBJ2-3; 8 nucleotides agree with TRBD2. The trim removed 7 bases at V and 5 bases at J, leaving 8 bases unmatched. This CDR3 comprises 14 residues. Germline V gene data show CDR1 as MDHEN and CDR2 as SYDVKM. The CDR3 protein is CASTPGLERDTQYF. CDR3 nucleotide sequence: TGTGCCAGCACCCCGGGACTAGAGAGAGATACGCAGTATTTT.

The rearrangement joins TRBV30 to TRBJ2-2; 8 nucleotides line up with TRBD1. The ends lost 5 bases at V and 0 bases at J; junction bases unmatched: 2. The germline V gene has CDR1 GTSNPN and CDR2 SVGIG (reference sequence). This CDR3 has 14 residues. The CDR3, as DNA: TGTGCCTGGCGGGACAGGTCGAACACCGGGGAGCTGTTTTTT. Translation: CAWRDRSNTGELFF. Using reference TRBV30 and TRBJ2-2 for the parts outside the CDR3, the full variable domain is SQTIHQWPATLVQPVGSPLSLECTVEGTSNPNLYWYRQAAGRGLQLLFYSVGIGQISSEVPQNLSASRPQDRQFILSSKKLLLSDSGFYLCAWRDRSNTGELFFGEGSRLTVL.

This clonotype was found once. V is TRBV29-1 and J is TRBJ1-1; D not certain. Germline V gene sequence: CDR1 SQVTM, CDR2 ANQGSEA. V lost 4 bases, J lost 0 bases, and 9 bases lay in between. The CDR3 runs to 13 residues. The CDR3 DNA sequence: TGCAGCGTTGTGTGGCAAATGAACACTGAAGCTTTCTTT. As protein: CSVVWQMNTEAFF.

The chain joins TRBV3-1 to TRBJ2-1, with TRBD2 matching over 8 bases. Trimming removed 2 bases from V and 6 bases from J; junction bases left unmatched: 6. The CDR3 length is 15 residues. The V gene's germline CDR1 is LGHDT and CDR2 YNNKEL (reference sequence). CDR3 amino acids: CASSQWAGGLNEQFF. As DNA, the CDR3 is TGTGCCAGCAGCCAATGGGCGGGGGGCCTCAATGAGCAGTTCTTC.

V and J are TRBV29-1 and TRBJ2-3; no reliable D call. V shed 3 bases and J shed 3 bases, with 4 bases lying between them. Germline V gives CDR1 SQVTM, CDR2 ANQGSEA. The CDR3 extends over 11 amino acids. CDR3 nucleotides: TGCAGCGTTGAGCGAACAGATACGCAGTATTTT. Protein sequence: CSVERTDTQYF.

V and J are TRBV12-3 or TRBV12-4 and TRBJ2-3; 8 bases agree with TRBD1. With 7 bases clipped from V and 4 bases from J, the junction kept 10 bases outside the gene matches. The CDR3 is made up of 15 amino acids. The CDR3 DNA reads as TGTGCCAGCACCTCGAGGGGGACAGGCGCAGATACGCAGTATTTT. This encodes CASTSRGTGADTQYF.